The sequence of this TCR beta chain was determined in a study of cytomegalovirus exposure and HLA in healthy donors. This CDR3 region has 14 residues. V lost 0 bases, J lost 6 bases, and 8 bases lay in between. Germline V gene lookup returns CDR1 SGHAT and CDR2 FQNNGV. Worth noting for this clone: No antigen is known for it.

Amplification used 60 Vbeta primers and 13 Jbeta primers. Profiling relied on immunoSEQ multiplex PCR, and the TCRdb table lists in-frame clones only, not all of them. Of 150,000 to 200,000 clones listed, about 72% are singletons. Study-wide findings and caveats: Researchers catalogued approximately 160 TCR beta chains as cytomegalovirus-associated. Most subjects' HLA-A and HLA-B alleles were reportedly predicted from TCR beta sequences.

Input material: PBMCs. This receptor was identified in a man aged 45-65 years in good health and CMV-seropositive. The gene calls are TRBV11-2 and TRBJ2-2, with TRBD2 as a possible D gene (5 bases). Here the CDR3 DNA reads TGTGCCAGCAGCTTAGATCCCGGGGCCGGGGAGCTGTTTTTT. Encoded protein: CASSLDPGAGELFF.